These 9 T cell receptor beta chains were all obtained from the same sample, sequenced in a study of blood T cell repertoires in COVID-19. The table came from immunoSEQ multiplex PCR; TCRdb's copy has only in-frame clones and leaves some out. The sample records 140,000 or so clones, 85% to 90% being singletons. Sample: peripheral blood. The receptors stem from a woman aged 60-75 years with active COVID-19.

V usage is TRBV18 and J usage is TRBJ2-5; D is undetermined. V was clipped by 4 bases and J by 0 bases, with 15 bases between them. The CDR3 runs to 16 residues. Germline CDR1 is KGHSH and CDR2 is LQKENI. The CDR3 protein is CASSLTRGANQETQYF. The CDR3 DNA follows: TGTGCCAGCTCACTTACGCGCGGAGCGAACCAAGAGACCCAGTACTTC.

This clone occurred once. This sequence joins TRBV7-9 and TRBJ1-4; the D gene is possibly TRBD1 (5 bases). V was pared by 0 bases and J by 8 bases, with 10 bases between. This CDR3 region has 14 residues. CDR1 and CDR2 (germline): SEHNR, FQNEAQ (reference sequence). In DNA, the CDR3 is TGTGCCAGCAGCTTAGCGCACGGGGGGGAAAAACTGTTTTTT. It encodes CASSLAHGGEKLFF.

The rearrangement links TRBV12-3 or TRBV12-4 to TRBJ2-1; D is uncertain. V lost 6 bases and J 6 bases, leaving 9 bases between the germline ends. The CDR3 sequence is 12 residues long. This CDR3 is CASSSTGNEQFF. The DNA of the CDR3 is TGTGCCAGCAGCTCAACTGGCAATGAGCAGTTCTTC.

The chain recombines TRBV7-3 with TRBJ1-6, with 11 bases aligning to TRBD1. The CDR3 spans 14 residues. Trimming cost V 2 bases and J 9 bases; bases outside gene matches: 0. CDR1 and CDR2 (germline): SGHTA, FQGTGA. The CDR3 region has the DNA TGTGCCAGCAGCTTAGGGACAGGGGGTTCACCCCTCCACTTT. Protein: CASSLGTGGSPLHF.

This clone has a single count. V and J are TRBV28 and TRBJ1-2, with no clear D. Germline V gene sequence: CDR1 MDHEN, CDR2 SYDVKM. V was pared by 5 bases and J by 8 bases, with 18 bases between. The CDR3 loop spans 14 amino acids. The CDR3 bases are TGTGCCAGCAGTCGCATTGGGGAGGGAATGGGCTACACCTTC. Residues: CASSRIGEGMGYTF.

V gene TRBV18 combines with J gene TRBJ2-3, with 10 positions matching TRBD1. CDR1 and CDR2 (germline): KGHSH, LQKENI. The CDR3 consists of 15 residues. V was clipped by 2 bases and J by 3 bases; unmatched bases: 2. The CDR3 spells CASSPRTGGTDTQYF. The CDR3 DNA sequence: TGTGCCAGCTCACCAAGGACAGGGGGTACAGATACGCAGTATTTT.

This rearrangement joins TRBV7-3 to TRBJ2-1, with 11 bases matching TRBD1. CDR3 size: 14 residues. Unmatched junction bases numbered 1, after V lost 2 bases and J lost 7 bases. CDR1 and CDR2 from the germline V gene are SGHTA and FQGTGA. The CDR3 sequence is CASSLGTGGNEQFF. CDR3 coding DNA: TGTGCCAGCAGCTTAGGGACAGGGGGTAATGAGCAGTTCTTC. The full variable domain, rest sourced from reference TRBV7-3 and TRBJ2-1, is GAGVSQTPSNKVTEKGKYVELRCDPISGHTALYWYRQSLGQGPEFLIYFQGTGAADDSGLPNDRFFAVRPEGSVSTLKIQRTERGDSAVYLCASSLGTGGNEQFFGPGTRLTVL.

This rearrangement joins TRBV18 to TRBJ1-5; 10 bases map to TRBD1. The trim removed 2 bases at V and 4 bases at J, leaving 5 bases unmatched. The germline V gene encodes CDR1 KGHSH and CDR2 LQKENI. CDR3 length: 16 residues. The DNA for the CDR3 is TGTGCCAGCTCACCAAGCTTGGACAGGGGGAATCAGCCCCAGCATTTT. Residues: CASSPSLDRGNQPQHF.

The rearrangement joins TRBV7-9 to TRBJ2-3; perhaps TRBD2 as D (5 bases). The CDR3 loop spans 14 amino acids. V lost 2 bases and J 5 bases, leaving 11 bases between the germline ends. The germline CDR1 and CDR2 sequences are SEHNR and FQNEAQ (reference sequence). CDR3 bases: TGTGCCAGCAGCTTAACGGACTCTCAAGATACGCAGTATTTT. This sequence encodes CASSLTDSQDTQYF.